The T cell receptor (beta chain) under discussion was sequenced for a study of graft-versus-host responses after intestinal transplantation. Study context: All recipients got anti-thymocyte globulin induction, then tacrolimus and steroids for about 3 years. General study points: Recipient bone marrow held GvH clones, some seen earlier in ileum or blood. Allograft graft-versus-host to host-versus-graft clonal ratios ran high in patients with graft-donor T cell macrochimerism. There was an association between peak levels of circulating GvH clones and early post-transplant HvG declines.

Profiling relied on immunoSEQ multiplex PCR, and the TCRdb table lists in-frame clones only, not all of them. In the table there are about 120,000 clones, approximately 90% of which are singletons. A note on this clone: Its target is not known.

V was shortened by 7 bases and J by 7 bases, with 11 bases between the two germline ends. Germline V gives CDR1 MRHNA, CDR2 SNTAGT. The CDR3 extends over 12 amino acids. The sequencing here drew on unstimulated CD4+ T cells sorted from spleen or lymph node cells, taken before intestinal transplant. The V call is TRBV6-4, the J call TRBJ1-5; maybe TRBD1 (5 bases). The receptor was isolated from a human donor who received an intestinal transplant. The CDR3 loop is CASKRRGQPQHF. CDR3 DNA sequence: TGTGCCAGCAAAAGGAGGGGCCAGCCCCAGCATTTT.